What follows is one TCR beta chain and its context. Trimming left V 7 bases short and J 1 base short, with 19 bases between. The CDR3 spans 16 residues. CDR1 is SNHLY and CDR2 is FYNNEI in the germline V gene. Use of 60 Vbeta and 13 Jbeta primers characterized the PCR. Some clones are missing from TCRdb's copy, which holds only in-frame ones; the method was immunoSEQ multiplex PCR. The sample lists roughly 100,000 clones, about four fifths seen once, with roughly 5.1% in the top ten. The source of the sample is a study of cytomegalovirus exposure and HLA in healthy donors. The sequencing input was PBMCs. The rearrangement links TRBV2 to TRBJ1-1, with TRBD1 as a possible D gene (6 bases). This receptor was taken from a man between 40 and 49 years old in good health and CMV-seropositive. CDR3 nucleotides: TGTGCCAGCACCCTGGGGACAAGGTTATCGAACACTGAAGCTTTCTTT. It encodes CASTLGTRLSNTEAFF.